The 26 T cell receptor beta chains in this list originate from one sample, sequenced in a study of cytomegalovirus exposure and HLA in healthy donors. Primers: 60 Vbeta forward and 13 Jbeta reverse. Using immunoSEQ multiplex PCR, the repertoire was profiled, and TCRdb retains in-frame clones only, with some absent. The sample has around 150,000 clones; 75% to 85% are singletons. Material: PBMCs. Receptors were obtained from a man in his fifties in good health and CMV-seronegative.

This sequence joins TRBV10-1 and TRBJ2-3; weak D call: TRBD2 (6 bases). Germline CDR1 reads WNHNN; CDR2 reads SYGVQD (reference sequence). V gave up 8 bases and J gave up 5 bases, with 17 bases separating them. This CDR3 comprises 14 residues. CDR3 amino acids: CASGKGGGEDTQYF. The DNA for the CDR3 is TGCGCCAGCGGCAAGGGAGGAGGTGAAGATACGCAGTATTTT.

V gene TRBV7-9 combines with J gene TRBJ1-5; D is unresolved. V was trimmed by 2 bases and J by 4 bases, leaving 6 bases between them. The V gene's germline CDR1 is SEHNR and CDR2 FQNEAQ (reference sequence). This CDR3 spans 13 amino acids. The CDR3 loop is CASSLTENQPQHF. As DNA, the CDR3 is TGTGCCAGCAGCTTAACGGAGAATCAGCCCCAGCATTTT.

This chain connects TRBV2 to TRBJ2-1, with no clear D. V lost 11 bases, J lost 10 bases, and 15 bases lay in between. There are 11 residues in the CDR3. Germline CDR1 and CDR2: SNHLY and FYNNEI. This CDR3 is CAGTRVEEQFF. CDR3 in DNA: TGTGCCGGAACCCGGGTCGAGGAGCAGTTCTTC. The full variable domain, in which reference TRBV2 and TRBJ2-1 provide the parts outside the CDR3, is EPEVTQTPSHQVTQMGQEVILRCVPISNHLYFYWYRQILGQKVEFLVSFYNNEISEKSEIFDDQFSVERPDGSNFTLKIRSTKLEDSAMYFCAGTRVEEQFFGPGTRLTVL.

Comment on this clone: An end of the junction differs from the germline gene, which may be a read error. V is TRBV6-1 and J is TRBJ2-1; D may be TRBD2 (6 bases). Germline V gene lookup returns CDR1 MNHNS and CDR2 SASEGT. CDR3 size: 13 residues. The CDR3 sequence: CASTEDLANEQFF. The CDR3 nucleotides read TGTGCCAGCACTGAAGACCTAGCGAATGAGCAGTTCTTC.

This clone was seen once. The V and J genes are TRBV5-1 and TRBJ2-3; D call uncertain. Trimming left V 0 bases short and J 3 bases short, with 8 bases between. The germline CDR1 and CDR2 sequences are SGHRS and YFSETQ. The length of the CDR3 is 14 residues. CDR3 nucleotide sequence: TGCGCCAGCAGCTTGGCTGTTTTTACAGATACGCAGTATTTT. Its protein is CASSLAVFTDTQYF.

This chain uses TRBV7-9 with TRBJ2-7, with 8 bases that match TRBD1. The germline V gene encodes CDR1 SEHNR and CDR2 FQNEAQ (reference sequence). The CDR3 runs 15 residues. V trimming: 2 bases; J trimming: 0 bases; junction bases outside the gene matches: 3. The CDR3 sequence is CASSLRTGLSYEQYF. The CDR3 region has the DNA TGTGCCAGCAGCTTAAGGACAGGGCTCTCCTACGAGCAGTACTTC.

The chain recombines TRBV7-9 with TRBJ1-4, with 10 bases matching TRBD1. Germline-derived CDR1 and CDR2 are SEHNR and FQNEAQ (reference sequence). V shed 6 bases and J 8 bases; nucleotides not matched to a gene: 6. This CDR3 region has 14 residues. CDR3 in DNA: TGTGCCAGCAGAAGGGACAGGGGTGGCGAAAAACTGTTTTTT. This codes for CASRRDRGGEKLFF.

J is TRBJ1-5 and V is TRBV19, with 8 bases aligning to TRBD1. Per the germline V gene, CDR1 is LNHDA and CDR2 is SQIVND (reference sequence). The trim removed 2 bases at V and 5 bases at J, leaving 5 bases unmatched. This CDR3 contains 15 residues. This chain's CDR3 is CASSIMGTGYQPQHF. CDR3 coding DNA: TGTGCCAGTAGTATAATGGGGACAGGCTATCAGCCCCAGCATTTT.

The chain's CDR3 is CASSEDPGASLLQHF. The CDR3 nucleotides are TGTGCCAGCAGTGAAGATCCAGGGGCCTCCCTTCTCCAGCATTTT. The chain recombines TRBV2 with TRBJ1-5; D possibly corresponds to TRBD1 (6 bases). This CDR3 has 15 residues. Deletions cut 1 base from V and 12 bases from J, with 19 bases between. Germline V gene sequence: CDR1 SNHLY, CDR2 FYNNEI.

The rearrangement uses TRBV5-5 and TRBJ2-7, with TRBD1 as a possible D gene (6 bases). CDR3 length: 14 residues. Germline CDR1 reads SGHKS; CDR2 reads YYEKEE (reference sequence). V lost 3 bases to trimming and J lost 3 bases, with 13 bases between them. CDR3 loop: CASSSLFRGYEQYF. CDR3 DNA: TGTGCCAGCAGCTCACTCTTCAGGGGCTACGAGCAGTACTTC.

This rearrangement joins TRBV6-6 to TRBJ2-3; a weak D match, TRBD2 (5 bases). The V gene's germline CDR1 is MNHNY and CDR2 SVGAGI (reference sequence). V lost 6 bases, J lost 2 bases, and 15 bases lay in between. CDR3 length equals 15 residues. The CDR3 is CASSPRAALTDTQYF. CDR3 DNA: TGTGCCAGCAGCCCCCGAGCGGCCCTCACAGATACGCAGTATTTT.

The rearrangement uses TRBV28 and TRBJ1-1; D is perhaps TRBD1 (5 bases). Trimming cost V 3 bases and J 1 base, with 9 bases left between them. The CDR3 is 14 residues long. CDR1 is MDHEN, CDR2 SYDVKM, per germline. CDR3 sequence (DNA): TGTGCCAGCAGTTTTCACAGGCCGAACACTGAAGCTTTCTTT. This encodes CASSFHRPNTEAFF.

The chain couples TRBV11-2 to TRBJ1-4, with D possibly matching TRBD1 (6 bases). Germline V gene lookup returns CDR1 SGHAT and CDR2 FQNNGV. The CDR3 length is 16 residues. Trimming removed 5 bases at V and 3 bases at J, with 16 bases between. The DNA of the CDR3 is TGTGCCAGCAGCCGCGCCACAGGGCGTGCTAATGAAAAACTGTTTTTT. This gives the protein CASSRATGRANEKLFF.

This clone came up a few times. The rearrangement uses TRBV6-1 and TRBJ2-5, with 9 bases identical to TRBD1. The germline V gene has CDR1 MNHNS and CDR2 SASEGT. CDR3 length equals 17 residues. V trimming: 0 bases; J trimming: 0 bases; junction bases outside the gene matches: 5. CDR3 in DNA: TGTGCCAGCAGTGAAGCGCTTGGGACAGGGTACCAAGAGACCCAGTACTTC. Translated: CASSEALGTGYQETQYF.

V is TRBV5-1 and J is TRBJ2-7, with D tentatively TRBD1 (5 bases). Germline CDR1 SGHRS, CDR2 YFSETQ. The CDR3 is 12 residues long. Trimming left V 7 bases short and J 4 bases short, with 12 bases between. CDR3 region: CASSDRTYEQYF. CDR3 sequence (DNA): TGCGCCAGCTCCGATAGGACATACGAGCAGTACTTC.

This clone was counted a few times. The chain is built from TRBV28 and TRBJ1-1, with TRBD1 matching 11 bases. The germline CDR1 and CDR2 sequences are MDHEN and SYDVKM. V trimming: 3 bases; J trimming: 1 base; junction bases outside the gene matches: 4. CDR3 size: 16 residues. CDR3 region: CASSLRDRGRNTEAFF. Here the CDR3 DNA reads TGTGCCAGCAGTTTGAGGGACAGGGGGAGGAACACTGAAGCTTTCTTT.

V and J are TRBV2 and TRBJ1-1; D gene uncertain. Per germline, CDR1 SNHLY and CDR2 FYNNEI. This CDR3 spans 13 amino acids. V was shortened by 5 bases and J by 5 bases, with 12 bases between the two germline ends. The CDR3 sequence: CASSYLLETEAFF. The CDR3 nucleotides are TGTGCCAGCAGTTATCTTCTGGAGACTGAAGCTTTCTTT.

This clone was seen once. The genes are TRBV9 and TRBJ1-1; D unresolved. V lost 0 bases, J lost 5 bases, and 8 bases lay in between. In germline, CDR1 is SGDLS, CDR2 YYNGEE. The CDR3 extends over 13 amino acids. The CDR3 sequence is CASSVVSGTEAFF. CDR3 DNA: TGTGCCAGCAGCGTAGTTTCCGGGACTGAAGCTTTCTTT.

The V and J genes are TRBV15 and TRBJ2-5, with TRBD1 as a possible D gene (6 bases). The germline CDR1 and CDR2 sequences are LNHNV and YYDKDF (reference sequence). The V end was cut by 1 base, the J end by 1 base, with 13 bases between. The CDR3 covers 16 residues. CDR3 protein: CATSRAKSGVQETQYF. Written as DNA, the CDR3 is TGTGCCACCAGCAGAGCAAAATCAGGGGTCCAAGAGACCCAGTACTTC. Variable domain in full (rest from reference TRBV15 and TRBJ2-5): DAMVIQNPRYQVTQFGKPVTLSCSQTLNHNVMYWYQQKSSQAPKLLFHYYDKDFNNEADTPDNFQSRRPNTSFCFLDIRSPGLGDTAMYLCATSRAKSGVQETQYFGPGTRLLVL.

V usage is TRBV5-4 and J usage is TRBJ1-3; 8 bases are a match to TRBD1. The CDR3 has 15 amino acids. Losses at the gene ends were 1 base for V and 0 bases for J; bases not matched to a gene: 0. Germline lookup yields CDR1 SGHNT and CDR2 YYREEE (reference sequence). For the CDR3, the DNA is TGTGCCAGCAGCTTGACAGGGGGCTCTGGAAACACCATATATTTT. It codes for CASSLTGGSGNTIYF.

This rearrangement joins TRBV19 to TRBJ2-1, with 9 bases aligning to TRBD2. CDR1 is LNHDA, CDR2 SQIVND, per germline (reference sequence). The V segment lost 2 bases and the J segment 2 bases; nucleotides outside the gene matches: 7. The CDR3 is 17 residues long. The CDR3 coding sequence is TGTGCCAGTAGTATAAGGGGGCGGGAGGGCCCCTACAATGAGCAGTTCTTC. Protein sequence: CASSIRGREGPYNEQFF.

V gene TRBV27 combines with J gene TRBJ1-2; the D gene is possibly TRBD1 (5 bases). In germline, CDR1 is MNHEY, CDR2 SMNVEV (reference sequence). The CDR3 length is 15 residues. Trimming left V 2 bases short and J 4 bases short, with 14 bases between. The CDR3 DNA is TGTGCCAGCAGTTTAAGGAGGGACCAGTTCTATGGCTACACCTTC. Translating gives CASSLRRDQFYGYTF.

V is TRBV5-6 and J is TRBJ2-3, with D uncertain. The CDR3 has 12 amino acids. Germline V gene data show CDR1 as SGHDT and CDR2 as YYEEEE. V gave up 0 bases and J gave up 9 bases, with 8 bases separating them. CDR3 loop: CASSLARGTQYF. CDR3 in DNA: TGTGCCAGCAGCTTGGCCAGAGGAACGCAGTATTTT.

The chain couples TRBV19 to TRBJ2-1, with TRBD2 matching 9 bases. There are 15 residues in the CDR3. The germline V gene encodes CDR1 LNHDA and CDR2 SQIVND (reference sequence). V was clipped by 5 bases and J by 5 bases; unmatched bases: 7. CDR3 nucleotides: TGTGCCAGTAGTCTCAGGCTAGCGGGGAACAATGAGCAGTTCTTC. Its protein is CASSLRLAGNNEQFF.

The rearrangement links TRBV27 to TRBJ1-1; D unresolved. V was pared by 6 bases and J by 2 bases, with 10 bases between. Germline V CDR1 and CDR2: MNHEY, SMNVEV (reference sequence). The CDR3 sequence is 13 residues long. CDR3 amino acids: CASRTRGNTEAFF. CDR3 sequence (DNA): TGTGCCAGCAGAACCCGGGGTAACACTGAAGCTTTCTTT.

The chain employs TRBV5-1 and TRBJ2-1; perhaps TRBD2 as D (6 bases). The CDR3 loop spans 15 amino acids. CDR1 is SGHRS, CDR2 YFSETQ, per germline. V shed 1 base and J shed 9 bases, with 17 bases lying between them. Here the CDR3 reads CASSLTGSEGGEQFF. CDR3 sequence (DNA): TGCGCCAGCAGCTTGACAGGTTCTGAGGGAGGTGAGCAGTTCTTC.